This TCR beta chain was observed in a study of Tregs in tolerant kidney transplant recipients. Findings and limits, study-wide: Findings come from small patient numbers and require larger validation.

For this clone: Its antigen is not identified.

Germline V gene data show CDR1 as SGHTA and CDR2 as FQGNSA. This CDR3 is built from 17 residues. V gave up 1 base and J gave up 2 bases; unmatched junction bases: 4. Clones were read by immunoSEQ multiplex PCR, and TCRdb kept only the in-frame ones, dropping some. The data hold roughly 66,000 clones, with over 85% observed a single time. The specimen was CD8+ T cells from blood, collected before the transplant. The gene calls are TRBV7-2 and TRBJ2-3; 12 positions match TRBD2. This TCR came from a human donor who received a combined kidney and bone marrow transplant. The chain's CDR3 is CASSLGLAGGNTDTQYF. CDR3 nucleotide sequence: TGTGCCAGCAGCTTAGGTCTAGCGGGAGGGAACACAGATACGCAGTATTTT.